These 22 T cell receptor beta chains share one sample of origin, sequenced in a study of blood T cell repertoires in COVID-19. The assay was immunoSEQ multiplex PCR, and TCRdb's table has in-frame clones only and misses some. This table has hundreds of thousands of clones, 75% to 90% appearing once. Input material: peripheral blood. Receptor source: a woman aged 60 to 75 with active or convalescent COVID-19.

The J gene is TRBJ1-5, the V gene TRBV2; D is undetermined. V shed 5 bases and J shed 2 bases, with 7 bases lying between them. This CDR3 contains 13 residues. CDR1 and CDR2 from the germline V gene are SNHLY and FYNNEI. This CDR3 reads CASSSEGNQPQHF. The CDR3, as DNA: TGTGCCAGCAGTAGCGAGGGCAATCAGCCCCAGCATTTT.

The rearrangement joins TRBV6-5 to TRBJ1-1; no reliable D call. V dropped 7 bases and J dropped 2 bases, with 5 bases sitting between them. CDR3 length equals 11 residues. Germline CDR1 MNHEY, CDR2 SVGAGI. CDR3: CASTLNTEAFF. The CDR3 DNA sequence: TGTGCCAGCACGCTAAACACTGAAGCTTTCTTT.

DNA of the CDR3: TGTGCCAGCAGGCCAGACGGGGATAGGGCTTTCTTT. Amino acids: CASRPDGDRAFF. The rearrangement links TRBV2 to TRBJ1-1; D unclear. Between the trimmed V and J ends, which lost 6 bases and 11 bases, there was a span of 16 bases. The CDR3 contains 12 residues. The germline V gene encodes CDR1 SNHLY and CDR2 FYNNEI.

The J gene is TRBJ2-3, the V gene TRBV5-1, with 10 bases identical to TRBD2. CDR1 is SGHRS, CDR2 YFSETQ, per germline. The CDR3 extends over 16 amino acids. Trimming at V came to 7 bases and at J to 1 base, leaving 9 bases not matched to a gene. The CDR3 sequence: CASLPAGGPGTDTQYF. CDR3 nucleotides: TGCGCCAGCCTGCCAGCGGGGGGGCCAGGCACAGATACGCAGTATTTT.

The chain recombines TRBV21-1 with TRBJ2-5; the D call of TRBD1 is as the table states it, not checked on the DNA. TRBV21-1 is designated a pseudogene. The CDR3 runs 20 residues. The CDR3 sequence is CASNDTLRGTGGIGQETQYF. The CDR3 region has the DNA TGTGCCAGCAACGATACCCTACGGGGGACAGGGGGGATTGGTCAAGAGACCCAGTACTTC.

The chain recombines TRBV27 with TRBJ1-2; D is ambiguous. The CDR3 length is 14 residues. Germline CDR1 is MNHEY and CDR2 is SMNVEV (reference sequence). V gave up 6 bases and J gave up 1 base, with 12 bases separating them. Here the CDR3 DNA reads TGTGCCAGCAGGTGGCGTCTAGATAACTATGGCTACACCTTC. It yields the protein CASRWRLDNYGYTF.

The J gene is TRBJ2-3, the V gene TRBV6-6; 11 positions agree with TRBD2. Trimming at V came to 6 bases and at J to 2 bases, leaving 10 bases not matched to a gene. The CDR3 runs 17 residues. Germline-derived CDR1 and CDR2 are MNHNY and SVGAGI (reference sequence). The CDR3 DNA sequence: TGTGCCAGCAGCCGATTTGGTAGCGGGGGGGCCACAGATACGCAGTATTTT. It specifies CASSRFGSGGATDTQYF.

This chain uses TRBV6-2 or TRBV6-3 with TRBJ2-3; TRBD2 matches 10 bases. The V segment lost 2 bases and the J segment 1 base; nucleotides outside the gene matches: 6. This CDR3 has 17 amino acids. Germline CDR1 is MNHEY and CDR2 is SVGEGT. The CDR3 nucleotides are TGTGCCAGCAGTTACACATGGACTAGCGGACGCACAGATACGCAGTATTTT. It codes for CASSYTWTSGRTDTQYF.

The rearrangement uses TRBV3-1 (or the pseudogene TRBV3-2) and TRBJ2-3, with TRBD2 matching over 10 bases. The germline gives CDR1 LGHDT, CDR2 YNNKEL (reference sequence). Trimming removed 2 bases from V and 2 bases from J; junction bases left unmatched: 10. The CDR3 sequence is 18 residues long. This CDR3 is CASSQWSSGGADTDTQYF. CDR3 coding DNA: TGTGCCAGCAGCCAATGGTCGAGCGGGGGGGCAGACACAGATACGCAGTATTTT.

V gene TRBV6-5 combines with J gene TRBJ1-1; D is undetermined. This CDR3 has 13 residues. The V end was cut by 7 bases, the J end by 7 bases, with 16 bases between. CDR1 MNHEY and CDR2 SVGAGI come from the germline V gene. The CDR3 coding sequence is TGTGCCAGCAACCACCCGGGGATTGGTGAAGCTTTCTTT. Protein: CASNHPGIGEAFF.

This clone was observed a single time. The rearrangement joins TRBV5-5 to TRBJ2-7, with D possibly matching TRBD2 (5 bases). Per the germline V gene, CDR1 is SGHKS and CDR2 is YYEKEE (reference sequence). Trimming shortened V by 10 bases and J by 0 bases, and 11 bases separated the two germline ends. The CDR3 sequence is 12 residues long. The CDR3 region is CAHARGSYEQYF. CDR3 DNA: TGTGCCCACGCCCGGGGCTCCTACGAGCAGTACTTC.

The chain has TRBV30 and TRBJ1-4; D may be TRBD1 (6 bases). The CDR3 has 16 residues. CDR1 and CDR2 from the germline V gene are GTSNPN and SVGIG (reference sequence). With 2 bases removed from V and 3 bases from J, the gap between germline ends came to 16 bases. In DNA, the CDR3 is TGTGCCTGGAGTCTAGGCAGGGGTGGGGCTAATGAAAAACTGTTTTTT. This codes for CAWSLGRGGANEKLFF.

The rearrangement joins TRBV7-3 to TRBJ2-3, with D possibly matching TRBD1 (7 bases). The CDR3 is 15 residues long. Trimming stripped 2 bases from V and 0 bases from J, with 9 bases between. The germline CDR1 and CDR2 sequences are SGHTA and FQGTGA. CDR3 region: CASSLQGGSTDTQYF. Written as DNA, the CDR3 is TGTGCCAGCAGCTTACAGGGGGGTAGCACAGATACGCAGTATTTT.

This chain joins TRBV6-1 and TRBJ1-5; perhaps TRBD1 as D (5 bases). The CDR3 consists of 13 residues. V lost 3 bases to trimming and J lost 6 bases, with 9 bases between them. The V gene's germline CDR1 is MNHNS and CDR2 SASEGT. The CDR3 nucleotides read TGTGCCAGCAGTGAGGGGGGGACTCAGCCCCAGCATTTT. Translating it yields CASSEGGTQPQHF.

The rearrangement joins TRBV5-4 to TRBJ2-2; 7 nucleotides match TRBD1. J gave up 6 bases and V 0 bases, and 2 bases lay outside the gene matches. This CDR3 is built from 14 residues. Germline lookup yields CDR1 SGHNT and CDR2 YYREEE (reference sequence). The CDR3 protein is CASSLGTGSGELFF. CDR3 in DNA: TGTGCCAGCAGCTTGGGGACAGGTTCCGGGGAGCTGTTTTTT.

V is TRBV19 and J is TRBJ2-1; 7 bases match TRBD2. The V and J ends lost 7 bases and 8 bases, in that order; junction bases with no gene match: 5. The CDR3 length is 12 residues. CDR1 is LNHDA and CDR2 is SQIVND in the germline V gene (reference sequence). The chain's CDR3 is CASNRGRDEQFF. The CDR3 coding sequence is TGTGCCAGTAACCGCGGGAGAGATGAGCAGTTCTTC. Complete variable domain (other parts from reference TRBV19 and TRBJ2-1): DGGITQSPKYLFRKEGQNVTLSCEQNLNHDAMYWYRQDPGQGLRLIYYSQIVNDFQKGDIAEGYSVSREKKESFPLTVTSAQKNPTAFYLCASNRGRDEQFFGPGTRLTVL.

The chain joins TRBV10-3 to TRBJ2-2; TRBD1 might be the D (5 bases). Per germline, CDR1 ENHRY and CDR2 SYGVKD. CDR3 size: 13 residues. Trimming left V 5 bases short and J 3 bases short, with 7 bases between. The chain's CDR3 is CAISTTDTGELFF. DNA for the CDR3: TGTGCCATCAGTACGACAGACACCGGGGAGCTGTTTTTT.

The chain carries TRBV19 and TRBJ1-2, with unresolved D. This CDR3 region has 11 residues. Germline V gene data show CDR1 as LNHDA and CDR2 as SQIVND (reference sequence). Deletions cut 3 bases from V and 4 bases from J, with 3 bases between. CDR3 sequence reads: CASSIGYGYTF. CDR3 coding DNA: TGTGCCAGTAGTATCGGCTATGGCTACACCTTC. The full variable domain, completed using reference TRBV19 and TRBJ1-2, is DGGITQSPKYLFRKEGQNVTLSCEQNLNHDAMYWYRQDPGQGLRLIYYSQIVNDFQKGDIAEGYSVSREKKESFPLTVTSAQKNPTAFYLCASSIGYGYTFGSGTRLTVV.

The chain recombines TRBV19 with TRBJ2-1, with 8 positions matching TRBD1. The V gene's germline CDR1 is LNHDA and CDR2 SQIVND (reference sequence). The ends lost 5 bases at V and 5 bases at J; junction bases unmatched: 8. This CDR3 spans 15 amino acids. Here the CDR3 reads CASSPLTGENNEQFF. The CDR3 DNA reads as TGTGCCAGTAGTCCCTTGACAGGGGAGAACAATGAGCAGTTCTTC.

The chain joins TRBV14 to TRBJ1-2; D is possibly TRBD1 (6 bases). Germline V gives CDR1 SGHDN, CDR2 FVKESK. The CDR3 runs 17 residues. Deletions cut 3 bases from V and 2 bases from J, with 19 bases between. CDR3 residues: CASSQMARGARNYGYTF. The CDR3 DNA is TGTGCCAGCAGCCAGATGGCTCGGGGGGCGCGGAACTATGGCTACACCTTC.

The rearrangement uses TRBV19 and TRBJ1-5; 7 bases match TRBD1. This CDR3 comprises 15 residues. Germline CDR1 LNHDA, CDR2 SQIVND (reference sequence). Germline trimming cut 5 bases from V and 7 bases from J; bases unmatched to any gene: 11. The CDR3 protein is CASSPQQGLGQPQHF. The CDR3 DNA is TGTGCCAGTAGTCCCCAACAGGGGTTGGGACAGCCCCAGCATTTT.

The gene calls are TRBV7-2 and TRBJ2-3; 8 bases match TRBD2. V shed 1 base, J shed 6 bases, and the junction held 6 bases outside the gene matches. Germline V CDR1 and CDR2: SGHTA, FQGNSA. CDR3 size: 15 residues. DNA of the CDR3: TGTGCCAGCAGCTTAGAAAATTCGGGGGGGGATACGCAGTATTTT. Translating it yields CASSLENSGGDTQYF.